This is a list of T cell receptor beta chains from one sample in a study of blood T cell repertoires in COVID-19. Generated by immunoSEQ multiplex PCR, the TCRdb table keeps only in-frame clones and is missing some. The sample holds over 75,000 clones, around 85% seen once. Sequences were obtained from peripheral blood. The receptors derive from a man in his 70s with acute or convalescent COVID-19. CDR3s include the opening cysteine and the closing phenylalanine or tryptophan. D genes are given only for firm matches. Size values are once, few and many counts, or a class for expanded clones, and some rows have none.

clone size	D gene	V gene	J gene	CDR3 protein	CDR3 DNA
NA	TRBD1	TRBV9	TRBJ2-2	CASNPWTGRNTGELFF	TGTGCCAGCAATCCGTGGACAGGACGAAACACCGGGGAGCTGTTTTTT
NA	NA	TRBV28	TRBJ2-5	CASSHGLVEPQETQYF	TGTGCCAGCAGCCATGGACTGGTGGAACCCCAAGAGACCCAGTACTTC
few	NA	TRBV2	TRBJ1-2	CASSVNRANYGYTF	TGTGCCAGCAGTGTGAACAGAGCTAACTATGGCTACACCTTC
NA	NA	TRBV11-2	TRBJ2-2	CASSANRVSLTGELFF	TGTGCCAGCAGCGCCAACAGGGTTTCGTTAACCGGGGAGCTGTTTTTT
NA	NA	TRBV29-1	TRBJ2-5	CSVVWYREGGETQYF	TGCAGCGTTGTTTGGTACAGGGAGGGGGGAGAGACCCAGTACTTC
NA	TRBD1	TRBV7-9	TRBJ2-2	CASSSTGQGVIGELFF	TGTGCCAGCAGCTCGACGGGACAGGGGGTGATCGGGGAGCTGTTTTTT
NA	TRBD1	TRBV4-1	TRBJ2-1	CASSQVGTVINNEQFF	TGCGCCAGCAGCCAAGTGGGGACAGTGATCAACAATGAGCAGTTCTTC
NA	TRBD2	TRBV14	TRBJ2-2	CASSQESIWGLVGGELFF	TGTGCCAGCAGCCAAGAATCAATATGGGGACTAGTCGGCGGGGAGCTGTTTTTT
NA	NA	TRBV7-8	TRBJ2-2	CASSYRDSGELFF	TGTGCCAGCAGCTACAGGGATTCCGGGGAGCTGTTTTTT
NA	NA	TRBV28	TRBJ1-6	CASSLLDDYNSPLHF	TGTGCCAGCAGTTTATTAGATGACTATAATTCACCCCTCCACTTT